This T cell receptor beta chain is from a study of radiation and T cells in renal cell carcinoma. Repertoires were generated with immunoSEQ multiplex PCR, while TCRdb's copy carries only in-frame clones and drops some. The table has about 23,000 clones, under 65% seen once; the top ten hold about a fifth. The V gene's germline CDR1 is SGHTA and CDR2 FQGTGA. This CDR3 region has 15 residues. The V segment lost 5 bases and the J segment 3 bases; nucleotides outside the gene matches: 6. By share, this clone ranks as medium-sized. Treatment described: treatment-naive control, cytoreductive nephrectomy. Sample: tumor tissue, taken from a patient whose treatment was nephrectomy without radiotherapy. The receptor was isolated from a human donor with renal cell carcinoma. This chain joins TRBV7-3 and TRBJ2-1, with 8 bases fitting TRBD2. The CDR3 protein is CASSDTGGLYNEQFF. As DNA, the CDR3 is TGTGCCAGCAGCGACACGGGGGGGCTCTACAATGAGCAGTTCTTC.